These 20 T cell receptor beta chains share one sample of origin, sequenced in a study of cytomegalovirus exposure and HLA in healthy donors. Use of 60 Vbeta and 13 Jbeta primers characterized the PCR. Assay: immunoSEQ multiplex PCR; the TCRdb copy retains only in-frame clones and omits some. Among 150,000 or so clones listed, over 70% were seen once. Material for sequencing was PBMCs. All receptors derive from a man aged 25 to 45 in good health and CMV-seropositive.

The chain has TRBV27 and TRBJ1-5; 7 bases fit TRBD1. The V and J ends lost 6 bases and 2 bases, in that order; junction bases with no gene match: 13. This CDR3 is built from 17 residues. Germline V gene lookup returns CDR1 MNHEY and CDR2 SMNVEV (reference sequence). The CDR3 DNA is TGTGCCAGCAGACCAACAGGGGCGCGGATCGGCAATCAGCCCCAGCATTTT. Translation: CASRPTGARIGNQPQHF.

This chain connects TRBV9 to TRBJ2-4; D is undetermined. CDR1 is SGDLS and CDR2 is YYNGEE in the germline V gene. The V end lost 8 bases, the J end lost 1 base, and 10 bases lay between the germline ends. There are 13 residues in the CDR3. For the CDR3, the DNA is TGTGCCAGTTTCGAGAAGGCCAAAAACATTCAGTACTTC. Encoded protein: CASFEKAKNIQYF.

This chain links TRBV30 with TRBJ2-1; TRBD1 aligns across 7 bases. The CDR3 extends over 12 amino acids. The V and J ends lost 6 bases and 6 bases, in that order; junction bases with no gene match: 5. Germline V CDR1 and CDR2: GTSNPN, SVGIG (reference sequence). The CDR3 DNA reads as TGTGCCTGCCTCGACAGGGTCAATGAGCAGTTCTTC. Encoded protein: CACLDRVNEQFF.

The chain recombines TRBV10-3 with TRBJ2-2, with 12 bases lining up with TRBD2. Germline V lookup: CDR1 ENHRY, CDR2 SYGVKD. CDR3 length: 15 amino acids. Trimming removed 11 bases from V and 5 bases from J; junction bases left unmatched: 9. Here the CDR3 reads CAATTGLAGTGELFF. For the CDR3, the DNA is TGTGCCGCGACCACGGGACTAGCGGGTACCGGGGAGCTGTTTTTT.

The J gene is TRBJ2-1, the V gene TRBV7-9; D call uncertain. CDR3 size: 15 residues. The ends were cut back, 6 bases at V and 4 bases at J, with 16 bases in the middle. CDR1 and CDR2 from the germline V gene are SEHNR and FQNEAQ (reference sequence). CDR3 loop: CASRQTVGIYNEQFF. CDR3 bases: TGTGCCAGCAGACAAACGGTGGGCATATACAATGAGCAGTTCTTC.

The chain uses TRBV5-4 and TRBJ1-2; D call uncertain. Deletions cut 1 base from V and 4 bases from J, with 17 bases between. This CDR3 contains 16 residues. Germline V gene lookup returns CDR1 SGHNT and CDR2 YYREEE (reference sequence). The CDR3 region is CASSLSLAGSGYGYTF. DNA for the CDR3: TGTGCCAGCAGCTTGTCCTTGGCGGGTTCGGGCTATGGCTACACCTTC.

The CDR3 reads CASSPLAGGEQFF. CDR3 bases: TGTGCCAGCAGCCCACTAGCGGGAGGTGAGCAGTTCTTC. J is TRBJ2-1 and V is TRBV4-2; 12 bases are a match to TRBD2. The V gene's germline CDR1 is LGHNA and CDR2 YNFKEQ. Losses at the gene ends were 4 bases for V and 9 bases for J; bases not matched to a gene: 1. This CDR3 contains 13 residues.

CDR3 residues: CAISESAQGATGELFF. DNA of the CDR3: TGTGCCATCAGTGAGTCTGCGCAGGGGGCGACCGGGGAGCTGTTTTTT. The gene calls are TRBV10-3 and TRBJ2-2; 8 nucleotides line up with TRBD1. The trim removed 0 bases at V and 5 bases at J, leaving 5 bases unmatched. The CDR3 is 16 residues long. Germline V gives CDR1 ENHRY, CDR2 SYGVKD.

V usage is TRBV18 and J usage is TRBJ1-1, with 9 bases lining up with TRBD1. Germline V gives CDR1 KGHSH, CDR2 LQKENI. This CDR3 is built from 14 residues. V was clipped by 6 bases and J by 5 bases; unmatched bases: 7. The CDR3 region is CASSPTGGGTEAFF. The CDR3 nucleotides are TGTGCCAGCTCCCCGACAGGGGGGGGGACTGAAGCTTTCTTT.

The gene calls are TRBV5-4 and TRBJ2-7; D is possibly TRBD1 (8 bases). CDR1 and CDR2 from the germline V gene are SGHNT and YYREEE (reference sequence). V dropped 5 bases and J dropped 7 bases, with 16 bases sitting between them. The CDR3 is made up of 13 amino acids. The CDR3 nucleotides read TGTGCCAGCAGGGCTGACAGGGGAGGGGAGCAGTACTTC. Translating gives CASRADRGGEQYF.

This sequence joins TRBV2 and TRBJ2-2; D is ambiguous. The CDR3 has 16 residues. Trimming pared 4 bases from V and 1 base from J, leaving 13 bases between. From germline, CDR1 is SNHLY and CDR2 FYNNEI. CDR3 loop: CASSVEGGLNTGELFF. As DNA, the CDR3 is TGTGCCAGCAGTGTCGAAGGCGGCTTGAACACCGGGGAGCTGTTTTTT.

This clone appeared once. The chain joins TRBV9 to TRBJ2-7; 7 bases match TRBD1. Germline loops: CDR1 SGDLS, CDR2 YYNGEE. Trimming removed 4 bases from V and 3 bases from J; junction bases left unmatched: 7. The CDR3 is made up of 14 amino acids. The CDR3 DNA reads as TGTGCCAGCAGCCCCCGGGACAGACTCTACGAGCAGTACTTC. It translates to CASSPRDRLYEQYF.

The chain is built from TRBV6-1 and TRBJ2-3, with D maybe TRBD2 (6 bases). This CDR3 spans 16 amino acids. Germline-derived CDR1 and CDR2 are MNHNS and SASEGT. V shed 2 bases and J shed 2 bases, with 14 bases lying between them. The CDR3 coding sequence is TGTGCCAGCAGTGAATATAGCGGACTCTTCACAGATACGCAGTATTTT. Amino acids: CASSEYSGLFTDTQYF.

The chain combines TRBV28 with TRBJ1-2, with D tentatively TRBD1 (6 bases). The germline gives CDR1 MDHEN, CDR2 SYDVKM. Trimming stripped 7 bases from V and 4 bases from J, with 10 bases between. The CDR3 is 12 amino acids. CDR3 loop: CASTADSYGYTF. The DNA of the CDR3 is TGTGCCAGCACCGCGGACAGCTATGGCTACACCTTC.

The chain combines TRBV9 with TRBJ2-5, with 7 nucleotides matching TRBD2. Germline trimming cut 0 bases from V and 7 bases from J; bases unmatched to any gene: 3. The CDR3 contains 13 residues. Germline CDR1 SGDLS, CDR2 YYNGEE. CDR3 bases: TGTGCCAGCAGCGTAGTGGAGCGGGGGACCCAGTACTTC. Translating it yields CASSVVERGTQYF.

J is TRBJ2-1 and V is TRBV10-3; D is possibly TRBD2 (6 bases). This CDR3 is 12 amino acids long. Germline V gene lookup returns CDR1 ENHRY and CDR2 SYGVKD. Trimming took off 7 bases at V and 5 bases at J, with 9 bases between the two ends. The CDR3 region has the DNA TGTGCCATCACCCCGGGGGACAATGAGCAGTTCTTC. This gives the protein CAITPGDNEQFF.

The V gene is TRBV4-2, the J gene TRBJ1-2; D gene unclear. CDR3 size: 13 residues. The germline CDR1 and CDR2 sequences are LGHNA and YNFKEQ. With 0 bases removed from V and 3 bases from J, the gap between germline ends came to 5 bases. The CDR3 loop reads CASSQEIDYGYTF. The CDR3 DNA is TGTGCCAGCAGCCAAGAAATAGACTATGGCTACACCTTC.

In DNA, the CDR3 is TGTGCCAGCAGTTTCAACAGGGGAGAGACCCAGTACTTC. Translated: CASSFNRGETQYF. The chain links TRBV28 to TRBJ2-5; the match to TRBD1 covers 7 bases. The CDR3 covers 13 residues. Losses at the gene ends were 3 bases for V and 4 bases for J; bases not matched to a gene: 2. Germline loops: CDR1 MDHEN, CDR2 SYDVKM.

The CDR3 reads CASSQGLGQPSYEQYF. Written as DNA, the CDR3 is TGCGCCAGCAGCCAAGGGTTGGGACAGCCCTCCTACGAGCAGTACTTC. The rearrangement joins TRBV4-1 to TRBJ2-7, with 7 bases lining up with TRBD1. With V trimmed by 1 base and J by 0 bases, 6 bases remained unmatched. CDR1 and CDR2 from the germline V gene are MGHRA and YSYEKL. The CDR3 has 16 residues.

This clone was counted a few times. The chain couples TRBV7-3 to TRBJ1-5; D possibly corresponds to TRBD1 (5 bases). CDR3 length equals 15 residues. Trimming shortened V by 11 bases and J by 0 bases, and 17 bases separated the two germline ends. Per the germline V gene, CDR1 is SGHTA and CDR2 is FQGTGA. The CDR3 here is CALDRQGASNQPQHF. The CDR3 region has the DNA TGTGCCCTAGATCGCCAAGGGGCTAGCAATCAGCCCCAGCATTTT.